This T cell receptor beta chain was retrieved from a study of PD-L1 blockade in urothelial cancer. With 10 bases removed from V and 10 bases from J, the gap between germline ends came to 17 bases. Germline loops: CDR1 MNHNS, CDR2 SASEGT. The CDR3 is made up of 13 amino acids. Clones were read by immunoSEQ multiplex PCR, and TCRdb kept only the in-frame ones, dropping some. The sample has around 14,000 clones, roughly 90% seen once. Patient sample counts ranged from 1 to 8, pretreatment and on-treatment. Sample: PBMCs, taken around atezolizumab (anti-PD-L1) treatment. This rearrangement joins TRBV6-1 to TRBJ1-6; D possibly corresponds to TRBD1 (6 bases). The receptor was derived from a man in his 70s with urothelial cancer. CDR3 sequence reads: CATQLQGNSPLHF. DNA for the CDR3: TGTGCCACACAACTACAGGGAAACTCACCCCTCCACTTT.